This is a list of T cell receptor beta chains from one sample in a study of CD4 T cells in relation to SARS-CoV-2 and coronaviruses. The antigens of these receptors remain unknown. Libraries were prepared by immunoSEQ multiplex PCR; TCRdb keeps only in-frame clonotypes and omits some of them. The profile covers around 15,000 clones, with approximately 78% appearing a single time and 15% to 20% taken by the ten largest. Input material: CD4+ T cells from PBMCs, cultured in vitro. All receptors come from a human donor in good health. The CDR3 runs from the conserved cysteine through the conserved F or W. Fields, in order: clone size, D gene, J gene, V gene, CDR3 length, CDR3 DNA, CDR3 protein. A D gene is named only where the DNA matches it firmly. For some rows the clone size is stated as once, few or many, or as a class when expanded; others skip it.

-	-	TRBJ1-2	TRBV30	10	TGTGCCTGGGGGGGGGATGGCTACACCTTC	CAWGGDGYTF
once	TRBD2	TRBJ2-1	TRBV5-4	17	TGTGCCAGCAGCTTGGCTCGGGCGGGAGGCGTCTACAATGAGCAGTTCTTC	CASSLARAGGVYNEQFF
-	-	TRBJ2-1	TRBV5-4	15	TGTGCCAGCAGCCCCCTCGGGGGATTGGACAATGAGCAGTTCTTC	CASSPLGGLDNEQFF
-	TRBD2	TRBJ2-5	TRBV6-6	16	TGTGCCAGCACCCGGGGGGGCGGGAGAAGCCAAGAGACCCAGTACTTC	CASTRGGGRSQETQYF
-	-	TRBJ2-7	TRBV10-3	12	TGTGCCATCAGGGACAGCTCCTACGAGCAGTACTTC	CAIRDSSYEQYF
-	-	TRBJ2-1	TRBV6-5	13	TGTGCCAGCGTGTTTATGAGGGACAATGAGCAGTTCTTC	CASVFMRDNEQFF
medium-sized	-	TRBJ2-7	TRBV7-9	14	TGTGCCAGCGGCCCGATAACAGATTCCTACGAGCAGTACTTC	CASGPITDSYEQYF
-	-	TRBJ1-2	TRBV2	12	TGTGCCAGCAGCGATGACCGATATGGCTACACCTTC	CASSDDRYGYTF
-	-	TRBJ2-7	TRBV5-1	13	TGCGCCAGCAGCAGAGGGAGCTCCTACGAGCAGTACTTC	CASSRGSSYEQYF
-	TRBD1	TRBJ2-3	TRBV24-1	15	TGTGCCACCAGTGATTTGCAGGGGGACACAGATACGCAGTATTTT	CATSDLQGDTDTQYF
few	TRBD1	TRBJ1-1	TRBV5-1	17	TGCGCCAGCAGCTGGACCGGGACAGGGGGGGACGGCACTGAAGCTTTCTTT	CASSWTGTGGDGTEAFF
large	-	TRBJ1-2	TRBV12-3/TRBV12-4	13	TGTGCCAGCAGCCCCGCGGCAGGTTTTGGCTACACCTTC	CASSPAAGFGYTF
-	-	TRBJ1-2	TRBV6-1	13	TGTGCCAGCAGTGAATTTGGACAGTATGGCTACACCTTC	CASSEFGQYGYTF
-	-	TRBJ2-6	TRBV7-3	15	TGTGCCAGCAGCACGGGAGTTTCGGGGGCCAACGTCCTGACTTTC	CASSTGVSGANVLTF
-	-	TRBJ2-1	TRBV24-1	17	TGTGCCACCAGTGGTGCCCCTGGGGAGAGCTCCTACAATGAGCAGTTCTTC	CATSGAPGESSYNEQFF
-	-	TRBJ2-2	TRBV4-1	13	TGCGCCAGCAGCCAAGGTAGACCCGGGGAGCTGTTTTTT	CASSQGRPGELFF
-	-	TRBJ2-7	TRBV19	13	TGTGCCACTCCCCCATGGCTTATCTACGAGCAGTACTTC	CATPPWLIYEQYF
-	TRBD2	TRBJ2-1	TRBV2	16	TGTGCCAGCAGTGAAAACCCGGGACTAGCGGGATCTGAGCAGTTCTTC	CASSENPGLAGSEQFF
-	TRBD2	TRBJ2-7	TRBV6-1	15	TGTGCCAGCAGGGACTCAGCGGGGGCCTCCTACGAGCAGTACTTC	CASRDSAGASYEQYF
-	-	TRBJ2-2	TRBV6-5	14	TGTGCCAGCAGTCACCGGGCAACGACCGGGGAGCTGTTTTTT	CASSHRATTGELFF
-	-	TRBJ2-1	TRBV4-1	16	TGCGCCAGCAGCCAAGTTGACATCCTCTCCTACAATGAGCAGTTCTTC	CASSQVDILSYNEQFF
-	-	TRBJ2-2	TRBV19	14	TGTGCCAGTAGTACACCGGGAAGCACCGGGGAGCTGTTTTTT	CASSTPGSTGELFF
-	-	TRBJ2-3	TRBV18	17	TGTGCCAGCTCACCATCATTTGCGCCCCCGACCCAGGATACGCAGTATTTT	CASSPSFAPPTQDTQYF
-	-	TRBJ2-7	TRBV2	12	TGTGCCAGCAAGGGACAAGCCTACGAGCAGTACTTC	CASKGQAYEQYF
once	TRBD1	TRBJ2-3	TRBV6-5	16	TGTGCCAGCAGTTACGTTGGGACAGGGATCACAGATACGCAGTATTTT	CASSYVGTGITDTQYF
-	-	TRBJ2-7	TRBV3-1/TRBV3-2	13	TGTGCCAGCAGCCAAGCCAGCCTCTACGAGCAGTACTTC	CASSQASLYEQYF
-	-	TRBJ2-7	TRBV13	12	TGTGCCAGCAGCTTAATTGGCGACGAGCAGTACTTC	CASSLIGDEQYF
-	-	TRBJ1-1	TRBV30	13	TGTGCCTGGAGTGTTCCCGCCGAACCCGAAGCTTTCTTT	CAWSVPAEPEAFF
-	-	TRBJ2-1	TRBV6-2/TRBV6-3	18	TGTGCCAGCAGTTATAGGATGGGGGATATAGCGAGGGGCAATGAGCAGTTCTTC	CASSYRMGDIARGNEQFF
-	TRBD2	TRBJ2-3	TRBV18	17	TGTGCCAGCTCACCGGGACTAGCGGGTACCCGCACAGATACGCAGTATTTT	CASSPGLAGTRTDTQYF
-	TRBD2	TRBJ2-1	TRBV19	14	TGTGCCAGTAGTATGAGCCTAGCGGGAGGTGAGCAGTTCTTC	CASSMSLAGGEQFF
-	-	TRBJ2-5	TRBV7-9	13	TGTGCCAGCAGCTTCCAAGTTCAAGAGACCCAGTACTTC	CASSFQVQETQYF
-	TRBD1	TRBJ1-2	TRBV5-1	14	TGCGCCAGCAGCACCGGGACAGAATTTGCCGTCTACACCTTC	CASSTGTEFAVYTF
few	-	TRBJ2-1	TRBV18	19	TGTGCCAGCTCACACCTGGCGGGGTCGACGATCAGCTCCTACAATGAGCAGTTCTTC	CASSHLAGSTISSYNEQFF
-	TRBD1	TRBJ2-1	TRBV5-1	15	TGCGCCAGCAGCGCCGGACAGGGGGCTTTTAATGAGCAGTTCTTC	CASSAGQGAFNEQFF
-	TRBD1	TRBJ1-2	TRBV3-1/TRBV3-2	18	TGTGCCAGCAGCCCCGCCGCCTATGGACAGGGCCGCAACTATGGCTACACCTTC	CASSPAAYGQGRNYGYTF
-	TRBD1	TRBJ1-2	TRBV28	15	TGTGCCAGCAGTATAGGACAGGGGGTCAACTATGGCTACACCTTC	CASSIGQGVNYGYTF
-	TRBD1	TRBJ2-1	TRBV13	14	TGTGCCAGCAGCTTGGTGCAGGGGGCTTATGAGCAGTTCTTC	CASSLVQGAYEQFF
-	-	TRBJ2-7	TRBV6-4	14	TGTGCCAGCAGTGACCGGGGCAGCCCCTCCTGGCAGTACTTC	CASSDRGSPSWQYF